Following are 29 T cell receptor beta chains from one sample sequenced in a study of kidney transplant recipient with SARS-CoV-2 infection. TCRdb processed the reads anew with MiXCR; each CDR3 protein has one entry. Of 200,000 to 300,000 distinct CDR3 sequences in the sample, 29% were seen once. Sequences were derived from a blood sample, sampled at baseline and on roughly day 110 from a kidney transplant recipient. The receptors here all came from a male patient between 25 and 40 years old who had COVID-19 and was a kidney transplant recipient. T cells may partly derive from the graft donor.

This clonotype showed up many times. The genes are TRBV7-2 and TRBJ2-7; possibly TRBD1 for D (6 bases). The V end lost 0 bases, the J end lost 2 bases, and 8 bases lay between the germline ends. This CDR3 spans 14 amino acids. Germline V CDR1 and CDR2: SGHTA, FQGNSA. The CDR3 nucleotides read TGTGCCAGCAGCTTAGCGAGACAGGCCTACGAGCAGTACTTC. This codes for CASSLARQAYEQYF.

As for this clonotype: This may arise from a read error, as a much more abundant clone is one base away. The rearrangement uses TRBV6-9 and TRBJ1-5; 8 nucleotides match TRBD1. V shed 3 bases and J 3 bases; nucleotides not matched to a gene: 7. The CDR3 length is 16 residues. Per the germline V gene, CDR1 is MNHGY and CDR2 is SVAAGI. The CDR3 sequence is CASSYPAGGNNQPQHF. The CDR3 DNA reads TGTGCCAGCAGTTACCCTGCAGGGGGCAACAATCAGCCCCAGCATTTT.

This clonotype was seen ten or more times. This chain links TRBV28 with TRBJ2-7; TRBD1 aligns across 8 bases. After removal of 7 bases from V and 10 bases from J, the junction contained 9 bases not matched to a gene. The CDR3 covers 12 residues. Germline V gene data show CDR1 as MDHEN and CDR2 as SYDVKM. The CDR3 DNA reads TGTGCCAGCACGCCCCCCAGGGGGCCTCAGTACTTC. Amino acids: CASTPPRGPQYF.

This clonotype showed up many times. The chain couples TRBV9 to TRBJ1-2; no definite D call. Trimming took 7 bases from V and 4 from J, leaving 23 bases between them. The CDR3 is 16 residues long. Germline V CDR1 and CDR2: SGDLS, YYNGEE. This CDR3 reads CASPMAYSRKTYGYTF. The CDR3 nucleotides are TGTGCCAGCCCTATGGCGTACTCAAGAAAGACCTATGGCTACACCTTC.

There are many counts of this clonotype. The chain's CDR3 is CASSTGLNTGELFF. In DNA form, the CDR3 reads TGTGCCAGCAGCACAGGGTTGAACACCGGGGAGCTGTTTTTT. This chain links TRBV11-3 with TRBJ2-2; TRBD1 is a possible D gene (6 bases). The CDR3 consists of 14 residues. CDR1 is SGHNT, CDR2 YENEEA, per germline. V gave up 5 bases and J gave up 1 base, with 8 bases separating them.

This clonotype was picked up many times. The gene calls are TRBV7-2 and TRBJ1-2; D uncertain. The CDR3 has 17 amino acids. V lost 5 bases and J lost 4, with 23 bases in between. Germline V lookup: CDR1 SGHTA, CDR2 FQGNSA. The CDR3 region is CASSALVRDGKTYGYTF. Written as DNA, the CDR3 is TGTGCCAGCAGCGCGTTAGTCAGAGACGGAAAGACCTATGGCTACACCTTC.

With regard to this clonotype: This may come from a read error, since a much larger clone is one base off. CDR3 in DNA: TGTGCCAGCAGCCTAGGGACTAGCGGGAGGAGGTGGGAGACCCAGGACTTC. This encodes CASSLGTSGRRWETQDF. This chain uses TRBV6-2 or TRBV6-3 with TRBJ2-5, with 15 bases aligning to TRBD2. Germline CDR1 and CDR2: MNHEY and SVGEGT. This CDR3 has 17 residues.

The rearrangement links TRBV20-1 to TRBJ2-3, with D hard to call. The CDR3 runs to 14 residues. The V end lost 4 bases, the J end lost 2 bases, and 13 bases lay between the germline ends. The germline CDR1 and CDR2 sequences are DFQATT and SNEGSKA (reference sequence). CDR3 coding DNA: TGCAGTGCTACCGTGGATCCCACCACAGATACGCAGTATTTT. The encoded protein is CSATVDPTTDTQYF.

This clonotype was counted at least ten times. The chain couples TRBV5-8 to TRBJ1-2; D is unclear. V was pared by 7 bases and J by 4 bases, with 23 bases between. Germline CDR1 reads SGHTS; CDR2 reads YDEGEE. This CDR3 spans 16 amino acids. This CDR3 reads CASVGFHPRKTYGYTF. CDR3 nucleotides: TGTGCCAGCGTGGGATTTCATCCACGAAAGACCTATGGCTACACCTTC.

For this clonotype: A clone one base away is much larger, so this may be a read error. The chain carries TRBV19 and TRBJ1-5; 7 bases line up with TRBD1. The CDR3 contains 15 residues. Germline V gene data show CDR1 as LNHDA and CDR2 as SQIVND (reference sequence). The CDR3, as DNA: TGTGCCAGTAGTCCCTGGGACAGTCCTAATCGGCCCCAGCATTTT. Translated: CASSPWDSPNRPQHF. Variable domain in full (rest from reference TRBV19 and TRBJ1-5): DGGITQSPKYLFRKEGQNVTLSCEQNLNHDAMYWYRQDPGQGLRLIYYSQIVNDFQKGDIAEGYSVSREKKESFPLTVTSAQKNPTAFYLCASSPWDSPNRPQHFGDGTRLSIL.

Turning to this clonotype: A clone one base away is much larger, so this may be a read error. The gene calls are TRBV12-5 and TRBJ1-2, with TRBD1 as a possible D gene (6 bases). CDR3 size: 15 residues. The germline V gene has CDR1 LGHNT and CDR2 FRNRAP. The CDR3 is CASGPNRDSGYGHTF. The CDR3 DNA sequence: TGTGCTAGTGGCCCAAACAGGGATTCGGGCTATGGCCACACCTTC.

This clonotype was counted once. Being one base from a much bigger clone, this may be a read error. The chain recombines TRBV28 with TRBJ2-5; D may be TRBD2 (5 bases). The CDR3 spans 13 residues. Germline V CDR1 and CDR2: MDHEN, SYDVKM. The CDR3 loop is CANSLPSTREQYF. DNA of the CDR3: TGTGCCAACAGTTTACCCTCGACGAGGGAGCAGTACTTC. The complete variable domain, with remaining parts taken from reference TRBV28 and TRBJ2-5, reads DVKVTQSSRYLVKRTGEKVFLECVQDMDHENMFWYRQDPGLGLRLIYFSYDVKMKEKGDIPEGYSVSREKKERFSLILESASTNQTSMYLCANSLPSTREQYFGPGTRLLVL.

This clonotype has just one count. This may arise from a read error, as a much more abundant clone is one base away. The chain combines TRBV3-1 with TRBJ2-7; 12 nucleotides line up with TRBD2. This CDR3 has 14 residues. Losses at the gene ends were 5 bases for V and 5 bases for J; bases not matched to a gene: 4. The germline V gene has CDR1 LGHDT and CDR2 YNNKEL (reference sequence). This chain's CDR3 is CASSGLAGTHEQYF. The CDR3 nucleotides read TGTGCCAGCAGCGGACTAGCGGGAACCCACGAGCAGTACTTC.

This clonotype occurred many times. This chain links TRBV5-8 with TRBJ1-2, with D unresolved. The ends were cut back, 7 bases at V and 4 bases at J, with 23 bases in the middle. This CDR3 region has 16 residues. The germline V gene has CDR1 SGHTS and CDR2 YDEGEE. In DNA, the CDR3 is TGTGCCAGCGCAGACCGTCATCCACGAAAGACCTATGGCTACACCTTC. It codes for CASADRHPRKTYGYTF.

This clonotype was observed many times. This chain links TRBV3-1 with TRBJ1-1; maybe TRBD1 (5 bases). The germline V gene encodes CDR1 LGHDT and CDR2 YNNKEL (reference sequence). There are 17 residues in the CDR3. V gave up 5 bases and J gave up 4 bases, with 23 bases separating them. CDR3 sequence: CASSSQGPISIRTEAFF. DNA for the CDR3: TGTGCCAGCAGCTCTCAGGGTCCCATTTCAATTCGCACTGAAGCTTTCTTT.

The chain joins TRBV5-4 to TRBJ1-1; D gene ambiguous. This CDR3 has 16 residues. Per the germline V gene, CDR1 is SGHNT and CDR2 is YYREEE (reference sequence). Trimming removed 1 base from V and 1 base from J, with 14 bases in between. Here the CDR3 DNA reads TGTGCCAGCAGCTTGTGGGAGCGTGGAGGGAACACTGAAGCTTTCTTT. Translation gives CASSLWERGGNTEAFF.

There are a few counts of this clonotype. This chain links TRBV12-3 or TRBV12-4 with TRBJ1-2; no clear D. V lost 3 bases and J lost 4, with 21 bases in between. The CDR3 loop spans 17 amino acids. The chain's CDR3 is CASSFSRSFRKTYGYTF. The CDR3 coding sequence is TGTGCCAGCAGTTTTTCGCGCAGCTTCCGAAAGACCTATGGCTACACCTTC.

This clonotype was observed at least ten times. This rearrangement joins TRBV28 to TRBJ2-7, with 7 bases that match TRBD1. J gave up 6 bases and V 4 bases, and 9 bases lay outside the gene matches. The germline V gene encodes CDR1 MDHEN and CDR2 SYDVKM. The length of the CDR3 is 14 residues. The CDR3 region has the DNA TGTGCCAGCAGTTCGACCGGGACAGCAGGCGAGCAGTACTTC. It is translated as CASSSTGTAGEQYF.

This clonotype came up many times. The chain uses TRBV7-6 and TRBJ1-2; D is unresolved. CDR3 length equals 17 residues. CDR1 is SGHVS, CDR2 FNYEAQ, per germline. V gave up 5 bases and J gave up 4 bases, with 23 bases separating them. CDR3 in amino acids: CASSTPAESRKTYGYTF. The CDR3 DNA reads TGTGCCAGCAGCACGCCAGCTGAATCTCGAAAGACCTATGGCTACACCTTC.

Remarks on this clonotype: A read error may explain this, as a much larger clone is one base away. V usage is TRBV5-1 and J usage is TRBJ1-2; D remains unclear. Germline CDR1 SGHRS, CDR2 YFSETQ. This CDR3 contains 16 residues. Trimming cost V 7 bases and J 4 bases, with 23 bases left between them. The CDR3 region has the DNA TGCGCCAGCCGGGAAGTATCGGTTCGAAAGACCTATGGCTACACCTTC. Its translation is CASREVSVRKTYGYTF.

For this clonotype: With a much larger clone just one base away, this may be a read error. The V and J genes are TRBV7-9 and TRBJ1-4; tentatively, D is TRBD1 (5 bases). Germline V gene lookup returns CDR1 SEHNR and CDR2 FQNEAQ (reference sequence). The CDR3 has 12 residues. The CDR3 loop is CANSGRDEKLFF. In nucleotides, the CDR3 is TGTGCCAACAGCGGCAGGGATGAAAAACTGTTTTTT.

This clonotype was seen repeatedly, ten times or more. CDR3 coding DNA: TGTGCCAGCAGCCAAGAGAGGGGGTTTAACTATGGCTACACCTTC. Translating gives CASSQERGFNYGYTF. This chain links TRBV3-1 with TRBJ1-2, with TRBD1 as a possible D gene (6 bases). Germline V gene sequence: CDR1 LGHDT, CDR2 YNNKEL (reference sequence). There are 15 residues in the CDR3. Between the trimmed V and J ends, which lost 0 bases and 1 base, there was a span of 9 bases.

Remarks on this clonotype: Just one base apart from a much larger clone, this may be a read error. This rearrangement joins TRBV3-1 to TRBJ1-2; D remains ambiguous. Germline V CDR1 and CDR2: LGHDT, YNNKEL (reference sequence). The CDR3 spans 17 residues. CDR3 sequence: CASSVVRTLRKTYGNTF. The CDR3 region has the DNA TGTGCCAGCAGCGTAGTTCGCACCCTTCGAAAGACCTATGGCAACACCTTC.

The chain carries TRBV5-6 and TRBJ2-5, with a possible D match to TRBD2 (6 bases). The germline V gene encodes CDR1 SGHDT and CDR2 YYEEEE. This CDR3 spans 15 amino acids. The germline V and J ends were trimmed by 0 bases and 2 bases, with 11 bases remaining between them. CDR3 DNA: TGTGCCAGCAGCTTGGCCGGGGGAGGTCAAGAGACCCAGTACTTC. Amino acid sequence: CASSLAGGGQETQYF.

Ten or more counts support this clonotype. The gene calls are TRBV28 and TRBJ1-5; D is undetermined. Germline V gene lookup returns CDR1 MDHEN and CDR2 SYDVKM. Trimming shortened V by 6 bases and J by 4 bases, and 13 bases separated the two germline ends. The CDR3 is made up of 14 amino acids. CDR3 coding DNA: TGTGCCAGCAGACGCATGACGGTTAATCAGCCCCAGCATTTT. Its translation: CASRRMTVNQPQHF.

There are many counts of this clonotype. The J gene is TRBJ1-2, the V gene TRBV5-1; no definite D call. The CDR3 has 16 residues. Between the trimmed V and J ends, which lost 7 bases and 4 bases, there was a span of 23 bases. Germline V gene sequence: CDR1 SGHRS, CDR2 YFSETQ. DNA of the CDR3: TGCGCCAGCTCATCGTCATCGGTTCGAAAGACCTATGGCTACACCTTC. Amino acid sequence: CASSSSSVRKTYGYTF.

There are many counts of this clonotype. In nucleotides, the CDR3 is TGTGCCAGCAGCCCCAGGACAGGGGGCGGTGAAGCTTTCTTT. Encoded protein: CASSPRTGGGEAFF. The V and J genes are TRBV5-6 and TRBJ1-1; 11 bases align to TRBD1. This CDR3 is built from 14 residues. The J segment lost 7 bases and the V segment lost 4 bases, leaving 6 bases of the junction unmatched. The germline CDR1 and CDR2 sequences are SGHDT and YYEEEE.

In this sample, this clonotype turned up a few times. The rearrangement uses TRBV6-6 and TRBJ2-7, with D perhaps matching TRBD1 (6 bases). The germline V and J ends were trimmed by 6 bases and 5 bases, with 17 bases remaining between them. Germline V gives CDR1 MNHNY, CDR2 SVGAGI (reference sequence). This CDR3 contains 14 residues. Written as DNA, the CDR3 is TGTGCCAGCAGGGGGGACATGACAGTCGACGAGCAGTACTTC. Translation gives CASRGDMTVDEQYF.

This clonotype occurred many times. J is TRBJ1-5 and V is TRBV19; D may be TRBD1 (5 bases). Germline V gene lookup returns CDR1 LNHDA and CDR2 SQIVND (reference sequence). V lost 7 bases to trimming and J lost 11 bases, with 18 bases between them. CDR3 size: 13 residues. This CDR3 reads CASTPTGVGAQHF. As DNA, the CDR3 is TGTGCCAGTACCCCGACGGGGGTCGGAGCCCAGCATTTT.